Listed below are T cell receptor beta chains from one sample, sequenced in a study of shared clonotypes between healthy human individuals. Some clones are missing from TCRdb's copy, which holds only in-frame ones; the method was immunoSEQ multiplex PCR. The profile covers about 490,000 clones, with about three quarters appearing a single time and 10% to 15% taken by the ten largest. Sequenced material: PBMCs. Receptors were obtained from a woman in her forties in good health. Some clones in this sample may be carry-over from other donors' samples. The CDR3 runs from the conserved cysteine through the conserved F or W. A D gene is named only where the DNA matches it firmly. Size values are once, few and many counts, or a class for expanded clones, and some rows have none.

>-|TRBV19|TRBJ1-2|-
CASSIRGRDYGYTF
TGTGCCAGTAGTATAAGAGGGCGCGACTATGGCTACACCTTC
>TRBD1|TRBV27|TRBJ1-2|-
CASSYRGLNGYTF
TGTGCCAGCAGTTACAGGGGGCTGAATGGCTACACCTTC
>-|TRBV10-1|TRBJ2-7|few
CASSPGFSYEQYF
TGCGCCAGCAGCCCTGGATTCTCCTACGAGCAGTACTTC
>TRBD2|TRBV7-3|TRBJ2-3|-
CASSRGLAGGTDTQYF
TGTGCCAGCAGCCGGGGACTAGCGGGAGGGACAGATACGCAGTATTTT
>TRBD1|TRBV7-9|TRBJ1-1|-
CASSLGRGRSVTEAFF
TGTGCCAGCAGCTTAGGCAGGGGGCGTTCGGTCACTGAAGCTTTCTTT
>TRBD1|TRBV29-1|TRBJ2-5|few
CSVSGQGAGQETQYF
TGCAGCGTCAGCGGACAGGGGGCCGGTCAAGAGACCCAGTACTTC
>-|TRBV10-3|TRBJ2-7|-
CAISEAGLVESGEQYF
TGTGCCATCAGTGAGGCGGGGCTAGTAGAATCGGGCGAGCAGTACTTC
>TRBD2|TRBV9|TRBJ2-1|-
CASSVGLAGPNEQFF
TGTGCCAGCAGCGTAGGGCTAGCGGGCCCGAATGAGCAGTTCTTC
>-|TRBV5-1|TRBJ2-5|many
CASSLAFRGGIETQYF
TGCGCCAGCAGCTTGGCCTTCCGCGGCGGTATAGAGACCCAGTACTTC
>TRBD2|TRBV20-1|TRBJ2-7|few
CSLAGSYEQYF
TGCAGTTTAGCGGGTTCCTACGAGCAGTACTTC
>-|TRBV2|TRBJ1-3|-
CASSPGHSGNTIYF
TGTGCCAGCAGTCCGGGACACTCTGGAAACACCATATATTTT
>TRBD1|TRBV9|TRBJ2-7|-
CASSVENSWTGRQYF
TGTGCCAGCAGCGTAGAAAATAGCTGGACAGGTCGGCAGTACTTC
>-|TRBV4-2|TRBJ2-7|once
CASSQDLGVATYEQYF
TGTGCCAGCAGCCAAGATTTAGGGGTAGCGACCTACGAGCAGTACTTC
>-|TRBV27|TRBJ2-7|-
CASSLIFGSRDEQYF
TGTGCCAGCAGTTTAATATTCGGGAGTAGGGACGAGCAGTACTTC
>-|TRBV30|TRBJ2-5|many
CAWSVGSPIETQYF
TGTGCCTGGAGTGTCGGTTCTCCCATAGAGACCCAGTACTTC
>-|TRBV30|TRBJ1-4|-
CAWRDSGSEKLFF
TGTGCCTGGAGGGACAGCGGTAGTGAAAAACTGTTTTTT
>TRBD1|TRBV5-5|TRBJ2-7|-
CASSVGRDRGYEQYF
TGTGCCAGCAGCGTAGGCCGGGACAGGGGCTACGAGCAGTACTTC
>-|TRBV18|TRBJ2-6|many
CASSSNTAGANVLTF
TGTGCCAGCTCCAGTAACACGGCTGGGGCCAACGTCCTGACTTTC
>-|TRBV2|TRBJ1-1|-
CASSVVGRGTEAFF
TGTGCCAGCAGCGTTGTGGGTAGGGGCACTGAAGCTTTCTTT
>TRBD1|TRBV28|TRBJ1-1|-
CASSSGGSEAFF
TGTGCCAGCAGTTCAGGGGGCTCTGAAGCTTTCTTT
>-|TRBV19|TRBJ2-1|-
CASCEGGGYNEQFF
TGTGCCAGTTGTGAGGGAGGGGGGTACAATGAGCAGTTCTTC
>TRBD2|TRBV7-9|TRBJ2-7|-
CASSLLAGGPPEQYF
TGTGCCAGCAGCTTACTAGCGGGAGGGCCCCCCGAGCAGTACTTC
>TRBD2|TRBV6-6|TRBJ2-2|-
CASSLLAGGELFF
TGTGCCAGCAGCTTACTAGCGGGAGGGGAGCTGTTTTTT
>TRBD1|TRBV7-6|TRBJ2-7|-
CASSLNYRGREQYF
TGTGCCAGCAGCTTGAATTACAGGGGTAGGGAGCAGTACTTC
>-|TRBV18|TRBJ2-1|-
CASSPERGSYNEQFF
TGTGCCAGCTCACCGGAGAGGGGTTCCTACAATGAGCAGTTCTTC
>-|TRBV29-1|TRBJ2-7|-
CSVVGGGSYEQYF
TGCAGCGTTGTCGGCGGTGGCTCCTACGAGCAGTACTTC
>-|TRBV6-5|TRBJ2-5|-
CASRDTKETQYF
TGTGCCAGCAGGGACACGAAAGAGACCCAGTACTTC
>-|TRBV27|TRBJ2-2|-
CASGGRNTGELFF
TGTGCCAGCGGGGGCAGGAACACCGGGGAGCTGTTTTTT
>TRBD1|TRBV5-1|TRBJ1-2|-
CASSLSGQGFYTF
TGCGCCAGCAGCTTGTCGGGACAGGGGTTCTACACCTTC
>-|TRBV6-4|TRBJ2-3|-
CATSTSQADTQYF
TGTGCCACCTCCACTAGTCAGGCAGATACGCAGTATTTT
>TRBD2|TRBV7-2|TRBJ2-4|-
CASSSRRELNIQYF
TGTGCCAGCAGCTCGAGGCGGGAGCTTAACATTCAGTACTTC
>-|TRBV20-1|TRBJ2-3|few
CSLQTSDTQYF
TGCAGCCTTCAAACTTCAGATACGCAGTATTTT
>-|TRBV11-3|TRBJ2-2|-
CASSLQGTATGELFF
TGTGCCAGCAGCTTACAGGGGACGGCCACCGGGGAGCTGTTTTTT
>-|TRBV7-2|TRBJ1-1|few
CASSRGPLAVAFF
TGTGCCAGCAGCAGGGGACCGTTGGCGGTCGCTTTCTTT
>TRBD2|TRBV4-1|TRBJ2-7|-
CASSHPGTSGTYEQYF
TGCGCCAGCAGCCACCCCGGGACTAGCGGCACCTACGAGCAGTACTTC
>-|TRBV11-2|TRBJ2-3|-
CASSLSLFDTQYF
TGTGCCAGCAGCCTATCCCTTTTCGATACGCAGTATTTT
>-|TRBV4-2|TRBJ2-7|few
CASSQVSTDSPFREQYF
TGTGCCAGCAGCCAAGTTAGTACTGACTCGCCGTTTCGGGAGCAGTACTTC
>TRBD1|TRBV10-2|TRBJ2-7|-
CASKHDREYSFEQYF
TGCGCCAGCAAACACGACAGGGAGTATAGTTTCGAGCAGTACTTC
>TRBD1|TRBV14|TRBJ1-2|-
CASSQPGGYGYTF
TGTGCCAGCAGCCAACCAGGGGGGTATGGCTACACCTTC
>TRBD2|TRBV7-2|TRBJ2-3|-
CASSSGLAGTDTQYF
TGTGCCAGCAGCTCGGGACTAGCGGGCACAGATACGCAGTATTTT
>-|TRBV7-6|TRBJ1-3|once
CASSLALGYSGNTIYF
TGTGCCAGCAGCTTAGCGCTGGGGTACTCTGGAAACACCATATATTTT
>-|TRBV6-5|TRBJ2-7|-
CASRLTGSYEQYF
TGTGCCAGCAGACTGACAGGTTCCTACGAGCAGTACTTC
>-|TRBV6-4|TRBJ1-4|-
CASSDRAGANEKLFF
TGTGCCAGCAGTGACAGGGCAGGAGCGAATGAAAAACTGTTTTTT
>-|TRBV28|TRBJ1-2|-
CASSPTDTNYGYTF
TGTGCCAGCAGCCCTACTGACACTAACTATGGCTACACCTTC
>TRBD2|TRBV30|TRBJ2-7|-
CAWSGLASYEQYF
TGTGCCTGGAGTGGACTAGCAAGCTACGAGCAGTACTTC
>-|TRBV7-6|TRBJ2-1|-
CASSSAGGNEQFF
TGTGCCAGCAGCTCCGCCGGTGGGAATGAGCAGTTCTTC
>-|TRBV5-4|TRBJ2-2|-
CASSLGGRRSTGELFF
TGTGCCAGCAGCTTGGGGGGCCGCCGATCGACCGGGGAGCTGTTTTTT
>TRBD1|TRBV11-2|TRBJ2-7|-
CASSWGTGSYEQYF
TGTGCCAGCAGCTGGGGGACAGGGAGCTACGAGCAGTACTTC
>-|TRBV11-2|TRBJ1-5|-
CASSSRQVEDQPQHF
TGTGCCAGCAGCTCGAGACAGGTGGAGGATCAGCCCCAGCATTTT
>TRBD1|TRBV27|TRBJ2-5|-
CASSPIRQGISETQYF
TGTGCCAGCAGTCCTATTCGACAGGGTATATCGGAGACCCAGTACTTC
>TRBD2|TRBV6-1|TRBJ2-2|few
CASSGIAGRGTGELFF
TGTGCCAGCAGTGGGATAGCGGGAAGGGGCACCGGGGAGCTGTTTTTT
>TRBD1|TRBV28|TRBJ2-5|-
CASSGTGGVETQYF
TGTGCCAGCAGTGGGACAGGGGGCGTAGAGACCCAGTACTTC